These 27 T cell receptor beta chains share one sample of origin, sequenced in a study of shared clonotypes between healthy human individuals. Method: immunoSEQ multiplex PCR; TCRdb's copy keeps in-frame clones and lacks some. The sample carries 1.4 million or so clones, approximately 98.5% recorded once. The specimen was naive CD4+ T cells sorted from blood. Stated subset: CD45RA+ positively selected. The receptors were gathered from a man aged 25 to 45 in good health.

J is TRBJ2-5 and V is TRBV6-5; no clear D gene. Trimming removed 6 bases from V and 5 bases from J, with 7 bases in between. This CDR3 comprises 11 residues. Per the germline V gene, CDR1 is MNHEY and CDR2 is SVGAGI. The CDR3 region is CASSRLETQYF. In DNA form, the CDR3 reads TGTGCCAGCAGCCGCTTGGAGACCCAGTACTTC.

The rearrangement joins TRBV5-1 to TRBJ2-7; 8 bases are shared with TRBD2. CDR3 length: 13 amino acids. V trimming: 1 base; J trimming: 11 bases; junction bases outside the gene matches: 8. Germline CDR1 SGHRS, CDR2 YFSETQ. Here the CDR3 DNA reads TGCGCCAGCAGCTTGTTGCGGGAGGCGCAGGAGTACTTC. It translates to CASSLLREAQEYF.

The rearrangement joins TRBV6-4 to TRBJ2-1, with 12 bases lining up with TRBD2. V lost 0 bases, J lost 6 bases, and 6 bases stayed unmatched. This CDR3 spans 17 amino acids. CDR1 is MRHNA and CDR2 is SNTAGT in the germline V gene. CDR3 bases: TGTGCCAGCAGTGACTCCCCACTAGCGGGAGGCCCCAATGAGCAGTTCTTC. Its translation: CASSDSPLAGGPNEQFF.

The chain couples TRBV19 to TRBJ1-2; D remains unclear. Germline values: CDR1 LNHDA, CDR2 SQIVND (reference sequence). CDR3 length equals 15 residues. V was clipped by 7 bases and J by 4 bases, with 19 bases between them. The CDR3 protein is CASTSTSGSFYGYTF. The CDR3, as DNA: TGTGCCAGTACCTCAACGTCAGGTTCTTTCTATGGCTACACCTTC.

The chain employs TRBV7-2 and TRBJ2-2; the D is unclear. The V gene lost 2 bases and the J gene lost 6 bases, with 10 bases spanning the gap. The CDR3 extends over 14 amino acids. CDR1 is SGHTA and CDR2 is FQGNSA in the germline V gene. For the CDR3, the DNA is TGTGCCAGCAGCTTATCGTCGCTGGCCGGGGAGCTGTTTTTT. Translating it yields CASSLSSLAGELFF.

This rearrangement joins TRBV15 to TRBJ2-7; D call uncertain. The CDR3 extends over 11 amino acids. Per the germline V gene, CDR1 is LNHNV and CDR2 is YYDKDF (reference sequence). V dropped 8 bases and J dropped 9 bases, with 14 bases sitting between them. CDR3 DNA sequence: TGTGCCACCGGGAAGAACTCCTTGCAGTACTTC. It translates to CATGKNSLQYF.

CDR3 bases: TGCGCCAGCAGTCAAAGGGGCCACGCCACAGATACGCAGTATTTT. This sequence encodes CASSQRGHATDTQYF. The chain joins TRBV5-1 to TRBJ2-3, with TRBD1 as a possible D gene (5 bases). CDR1 and CDR2 from the germline V gene are SGHRS and YFSETQ. CDR3 length: 15 amino acids. Trimming removed 5 bases at V and 2 bases at J, with 15 bases between.

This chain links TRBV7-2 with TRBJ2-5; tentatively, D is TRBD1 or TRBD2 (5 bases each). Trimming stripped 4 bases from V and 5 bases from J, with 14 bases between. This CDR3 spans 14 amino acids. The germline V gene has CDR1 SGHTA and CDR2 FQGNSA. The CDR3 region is CASSWGIGGETQYF. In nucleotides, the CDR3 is TGTGCCAGCAGCTGGGGCATCGGCGGGGAGACCCAGTACTTC.

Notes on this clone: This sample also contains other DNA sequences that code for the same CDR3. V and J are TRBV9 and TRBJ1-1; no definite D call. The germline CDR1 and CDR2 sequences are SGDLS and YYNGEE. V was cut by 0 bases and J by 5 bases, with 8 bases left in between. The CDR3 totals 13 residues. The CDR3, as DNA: TGTGCCAGCAGCGTAGTAGGAGAGACTGAAGCTTTCTTT. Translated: CASSVVGETEAFF.

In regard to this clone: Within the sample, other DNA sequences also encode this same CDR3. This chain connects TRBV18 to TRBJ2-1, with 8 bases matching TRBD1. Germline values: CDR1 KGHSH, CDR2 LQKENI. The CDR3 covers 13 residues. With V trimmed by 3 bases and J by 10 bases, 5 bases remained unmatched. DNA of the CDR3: TGTGCCAGCTCACCTCAGGGGGCAGGGGAGCAGTTCTTC. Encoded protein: CASSPQGAGEQFF.

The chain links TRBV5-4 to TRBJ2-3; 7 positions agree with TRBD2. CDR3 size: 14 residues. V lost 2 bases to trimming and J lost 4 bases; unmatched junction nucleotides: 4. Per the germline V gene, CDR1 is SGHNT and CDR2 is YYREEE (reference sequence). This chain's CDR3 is CASSLEGRADTQYF. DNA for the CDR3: TGTGCCAGCAGCTTAGAGGGGAGGGCAGATACGCAGTATTTT.

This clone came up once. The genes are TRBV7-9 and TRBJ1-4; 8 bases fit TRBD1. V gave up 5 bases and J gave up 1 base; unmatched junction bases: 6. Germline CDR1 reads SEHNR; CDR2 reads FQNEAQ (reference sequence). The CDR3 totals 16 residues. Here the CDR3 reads CASSIPGGRTNEKLFF. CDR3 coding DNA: TGTGCCAGCAGCATACCAGGGGGCCGAACTAATGAAAAACTGTTTTTT. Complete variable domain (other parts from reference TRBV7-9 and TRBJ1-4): DTGVSQNPRHKITKRGQNVTFRCDPISEHNRLYWYRQTLGQGPEFLTYFQNEAQLEKSRLLSDRFSAERPKGSFSTLEIQRTEQGDSAMYLCASSIPGGRTNEKLFFGSGTQLSVL.

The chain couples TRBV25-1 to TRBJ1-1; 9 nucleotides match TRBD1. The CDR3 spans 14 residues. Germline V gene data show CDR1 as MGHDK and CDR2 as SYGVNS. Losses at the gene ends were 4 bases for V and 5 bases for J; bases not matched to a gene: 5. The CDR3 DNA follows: TGTGCCAGCAGTGGCGGACAGGGGATGACTGAAGCTTTCTTT. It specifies CASSGGQGMTEAFF.

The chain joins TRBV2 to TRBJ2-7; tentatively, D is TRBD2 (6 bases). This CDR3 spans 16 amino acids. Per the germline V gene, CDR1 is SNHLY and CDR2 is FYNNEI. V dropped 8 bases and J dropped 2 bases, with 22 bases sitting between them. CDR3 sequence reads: CASSEEGIGFAYEQYF. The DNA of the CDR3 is TGTGCCAGCTCCGAGGAGGGGATTGGATTCGCCTACGAGCAGTACTTC.

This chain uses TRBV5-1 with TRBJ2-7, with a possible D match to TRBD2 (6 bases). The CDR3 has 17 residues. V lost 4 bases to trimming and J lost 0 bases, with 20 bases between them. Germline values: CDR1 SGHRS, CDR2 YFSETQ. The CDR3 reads CASSPSLGGLSSYEQYF. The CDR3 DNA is TGCGCCAGCAGCCCAAGTTTGGGGGGATTAAGCTCCTACGAGCAGTACTTC. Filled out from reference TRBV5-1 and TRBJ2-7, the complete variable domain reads KAGVTQTPRYLIKTRGQQVTLSCSPISGHRSVSWYQQTPGQGLQFLFEYFSETQRNKGNFPGRFSGRQFSNSRSEMNVSTLELGDSALYLCASSPSLGGLSSYEQYFGPGTRLTVT.

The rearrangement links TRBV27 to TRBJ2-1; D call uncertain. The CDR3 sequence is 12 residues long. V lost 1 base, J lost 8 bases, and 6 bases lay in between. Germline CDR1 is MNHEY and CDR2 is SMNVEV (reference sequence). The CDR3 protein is CASSLFGHEQFF. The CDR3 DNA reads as TGTGCCAGCAGTTTATTTGGCCATGAGCAGTTCTTC.

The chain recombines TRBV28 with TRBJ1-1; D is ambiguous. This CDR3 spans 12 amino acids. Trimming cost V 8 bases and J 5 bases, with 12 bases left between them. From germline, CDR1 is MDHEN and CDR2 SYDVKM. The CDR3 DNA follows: TGTGCCAGCTCACCGGGCGTAACTGAAGCTTTCTTT. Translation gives CASSPGVTEAFF.

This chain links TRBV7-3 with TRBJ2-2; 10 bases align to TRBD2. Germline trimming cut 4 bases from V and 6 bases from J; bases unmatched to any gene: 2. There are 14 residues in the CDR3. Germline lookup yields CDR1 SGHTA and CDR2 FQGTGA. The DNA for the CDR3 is TGTGCCAGCAGCTCTACTAGCGGGGCCGGGGAGCTGTTTTTT. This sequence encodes CASSSTSGAGELFF.

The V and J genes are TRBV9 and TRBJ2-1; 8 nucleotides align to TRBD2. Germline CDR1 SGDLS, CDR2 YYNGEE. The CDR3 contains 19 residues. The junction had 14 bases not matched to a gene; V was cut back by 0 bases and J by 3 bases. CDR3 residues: CASSVGPEAGDRDYNEQFF. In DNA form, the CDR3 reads TGTGCCAGCAGCGTAGGGCCCGAAGCGGGAGATCGGGACTACAATGAGCAGTTCTTC.

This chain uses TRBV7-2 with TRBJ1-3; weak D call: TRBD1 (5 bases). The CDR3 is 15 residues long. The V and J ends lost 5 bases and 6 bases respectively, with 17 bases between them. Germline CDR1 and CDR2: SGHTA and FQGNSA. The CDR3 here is CASSPSTAGPNTIYF. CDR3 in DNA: TGTGCCAGCAGCCCATCTACGGCAGGGCCAAACACCATATATTTT.

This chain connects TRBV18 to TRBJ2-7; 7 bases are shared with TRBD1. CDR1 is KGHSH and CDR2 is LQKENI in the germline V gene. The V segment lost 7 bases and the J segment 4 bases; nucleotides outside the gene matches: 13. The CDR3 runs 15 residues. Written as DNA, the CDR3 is TGTGCCAGCTTACCCGTTTTAGGGGGCTGGTACGAGCAGTACTTC. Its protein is CASLPVLGGWYEQYF.

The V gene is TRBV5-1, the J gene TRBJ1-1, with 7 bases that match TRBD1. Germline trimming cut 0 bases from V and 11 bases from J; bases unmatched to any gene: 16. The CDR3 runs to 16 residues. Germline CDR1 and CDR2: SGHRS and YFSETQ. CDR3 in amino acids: CASSLEGTGAKFGAFF. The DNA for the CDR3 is TGCGCCAGCAGCTTGGAAGGTACAGGGGCTAAGTTTGGCGCTTTCTTT.

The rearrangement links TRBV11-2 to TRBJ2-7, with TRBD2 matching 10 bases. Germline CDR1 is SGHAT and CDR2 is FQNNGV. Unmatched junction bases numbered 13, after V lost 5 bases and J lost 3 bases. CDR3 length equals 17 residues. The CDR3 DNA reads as TGTGCCAGCAGCCCCCTTAGCGGGAGGCCCACATTCTACGAGCAGTACTTC. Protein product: CASSPLSGRPTFYEQYF. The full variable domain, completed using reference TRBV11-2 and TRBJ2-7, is EAGVAQSPRYKIIEKRQSVAFWCNPISGHATLYWYQQILGQGPKLLIQFQNNGVVDDSQLPKDRFSAERLKGVDSTLKIQPAKLEDSAVYLCASSPLSGRPTFYEQYFGPGTRLTVT.

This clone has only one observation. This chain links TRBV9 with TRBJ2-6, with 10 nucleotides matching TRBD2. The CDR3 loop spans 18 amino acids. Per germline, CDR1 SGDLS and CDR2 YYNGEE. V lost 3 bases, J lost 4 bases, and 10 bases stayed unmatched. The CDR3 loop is CASSATGTSVAGANVLTF. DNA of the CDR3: TGTGCCAGCAGCGCAACCGGGACTAGCGTTGCCGGGGCCAACGTCCTGACTTTC. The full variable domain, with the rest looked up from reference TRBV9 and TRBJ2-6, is DSGVTQTPKHLITATGQRVTLRCSPRSGDLSVYWYQQSLDQGLQFLIQYYNGEERAKGNILERFSAQQFPDLHSELNLSSLELGDSALYFCASSATGTSVAGANVLTFGAGSRLTVL.

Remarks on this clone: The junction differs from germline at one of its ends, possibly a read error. The CDR3 protein is CVSSEYRGQGFNEQFF. The DNA for the CDR3 is TGTGTCAGCAGTGAATATAGGGGACAGGGTTTTAATGAGCAGTTCTTC. The chain combines TRBV6-1 with TRBJ2-1, with 9 bases identical to TRBD1. This CDR3 contains 16 residues. CDR1 is MNHNS and CDR2 is SASEGT in the germline V gene.

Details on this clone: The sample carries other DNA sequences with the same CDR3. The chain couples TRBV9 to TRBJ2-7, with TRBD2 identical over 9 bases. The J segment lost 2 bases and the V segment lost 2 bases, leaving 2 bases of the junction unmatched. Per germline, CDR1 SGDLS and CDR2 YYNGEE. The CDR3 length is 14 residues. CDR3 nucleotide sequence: TGTGCCAGCAGCGTGGGACTAGCTGCCTACGAGCAGTACTTC. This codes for CASSVGLAAYEQYF.

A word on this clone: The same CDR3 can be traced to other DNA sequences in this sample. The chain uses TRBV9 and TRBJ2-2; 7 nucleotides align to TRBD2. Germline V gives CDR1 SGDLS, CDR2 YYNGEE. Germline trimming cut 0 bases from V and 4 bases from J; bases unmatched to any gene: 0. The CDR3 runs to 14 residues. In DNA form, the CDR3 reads TGTGCCAGCAGCGTAGCGGGGGGCACCGGGGAGCTGTTTTTT. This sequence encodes CASSVAGGTGELFF.